The sequence of this T cell receptor beta chain was determined in a study of Ad26.COV2.S vaccination and SARS-CoV-2 variants. Study in general: Trial arm assignment for the donor was COV1001 Ad26.COV2.S.

TCRdb's copy holds only in-frame clones and misses some; the assay was immunoSEQ multiplex PCR. The data show about 440,000 clones, with about nine tenths seen just once and less than 5.5% held by the top ten. The V end lost 4 bases, the J end lost 5 bases, and 15 bases lay between the germline ends. The germline V gene has CDR1 SGHRS and CDR2 YFSETQ. This CDR3 is 15 amino acids long. The treatment here: approximately 18 received Ad26.COV2.S at low or high dose, single or two shots; about 5 received placebo; per-sample allocation not given. Following the first vaccine or placebo injection, samples were taken on day 63.

The chain recombines TRBV5-1 with TRBJ1-4; TRBD1 might be the D (6 bases). This TCR was recovered from a person between 18 and 65 years old who received the Ad26.COV2.S COVID-19 vaccine or a placebo. Sequencing used peripheral blood, obtained in a trial of Ad26.COV2.S vaccine versus placebo. CDR3 loop: CASSPNGQQNEKLFF. CDR3 sequence (DNA): TGCGCCAGCAGCCCGAATGGACAGCAGAATGAAAAACTGTTTTTT.